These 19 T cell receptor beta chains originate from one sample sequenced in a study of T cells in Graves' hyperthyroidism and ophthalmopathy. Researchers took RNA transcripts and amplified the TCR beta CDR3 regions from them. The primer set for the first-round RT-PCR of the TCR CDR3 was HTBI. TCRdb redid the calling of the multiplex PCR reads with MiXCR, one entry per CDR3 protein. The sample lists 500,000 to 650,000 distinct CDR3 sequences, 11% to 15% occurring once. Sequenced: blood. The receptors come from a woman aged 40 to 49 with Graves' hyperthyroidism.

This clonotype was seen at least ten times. The CDR3 loop is CASSPMATSYEQYF. The CDR3 nucleotides are TGTGCCAGCAGCCCCATGGCCACCTCCTACGAGCAGTACTTC. The gene calls are TRBV6-1 and TRBJ2-7; D not certain. Germline CDR1 is MNHNS and CDR2 is SASEGT. Trimming cost V 6 bases and J 0 bases, with 12 bases left between them. This CDR3 contains 14 residues.

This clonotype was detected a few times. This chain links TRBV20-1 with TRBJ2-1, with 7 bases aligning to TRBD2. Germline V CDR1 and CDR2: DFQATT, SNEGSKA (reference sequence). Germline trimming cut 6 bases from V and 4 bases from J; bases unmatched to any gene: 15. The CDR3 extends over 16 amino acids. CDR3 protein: CSAGKREGQVYNEQFF. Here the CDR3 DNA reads TGCAGTGCGGGCAAGAGGGAGGGCCAAGTATACAATGAGCAGTTCTTC.

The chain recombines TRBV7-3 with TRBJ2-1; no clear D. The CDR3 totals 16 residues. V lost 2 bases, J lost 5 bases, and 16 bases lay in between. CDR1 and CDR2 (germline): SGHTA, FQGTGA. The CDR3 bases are TGTGCCAGCAGCTTAGGGCTAGTCCGAAATAACAATGAGCAGTTCTTC. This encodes CASSLGLVRNNNEQFF.

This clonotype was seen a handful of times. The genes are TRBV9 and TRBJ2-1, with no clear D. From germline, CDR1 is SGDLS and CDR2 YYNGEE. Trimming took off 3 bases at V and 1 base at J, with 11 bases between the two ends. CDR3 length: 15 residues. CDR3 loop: CASSDWEGSYNEQFF. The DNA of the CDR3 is TGTGCCAGCAGCGACTGGGAAGGTTCCTACAATGAGCAGTTCTTC. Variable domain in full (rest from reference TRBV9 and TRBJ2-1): DSGVTQTPKHLITATGQRVTLRCSPRSGDLSVYWYQQSLDQGLQFLIQYYNGEERAKGNILERFSAQQFPDLHSELNLSSLELGDSALYFCASSDWEGSYNEQFFGPGTRLTVL.

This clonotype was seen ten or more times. CDR3 coding DNA: TGTGCCAGCAGCCACGGGGCAGGGGCCACTGAAGCTTTCTTT. Its translation: CASSHGAGATEAFF. The chain recombines TRBV5-6 with TRBJ1-1, with a weak D call TRBD1 (6 bases). This CDR3 is built from 14 residues. The V and J ends lost 4 bases and 4 bases respectively, with 14 bases between them. Germline V gene sequence: CDR1 SGHDT, CDR2 YYEEEE. Full variable domain (outside the CDR3, taken from reference TRBV5-6 and TRBJ1-1): DAGVTQSPTHLIKTRGQQVTLRCSPKSGHDTVSWYQQALGQGPQFIFQYYEEEERQRGNFPDRFSGHQFPNYSSELNVNALLLGDSALYLCASSHGAGATEAFFGQGTRLTVV.

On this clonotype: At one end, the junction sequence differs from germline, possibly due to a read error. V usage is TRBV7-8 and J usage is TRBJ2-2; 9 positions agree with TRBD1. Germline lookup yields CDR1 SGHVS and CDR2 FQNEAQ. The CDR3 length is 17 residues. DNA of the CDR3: TGTGCCAGCAGCGTAGCCAGGGACAGGGTATCGTCCGGGGAGCTGTTTTTT. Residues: CASSVARDRVSSGELFF. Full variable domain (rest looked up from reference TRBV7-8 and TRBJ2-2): GAGVSQSPRYKVAKRGQDVALRCDPISGHVSLFWYQQALGQGPEFLTYFQNEAQLDKSGLPSDRFFAERPEGSVSTLKIQRTQQEDSAVYLCASSVARDRVSSGELFFGEGSRLTVL.

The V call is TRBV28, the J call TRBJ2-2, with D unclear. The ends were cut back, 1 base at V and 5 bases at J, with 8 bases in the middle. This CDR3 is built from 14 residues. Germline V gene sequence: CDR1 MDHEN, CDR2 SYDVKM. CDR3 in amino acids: CASSLLGLTGELFF. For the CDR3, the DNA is TGTGCCAGCAGTTTATTGGGATTAACCGGGGAGCTGTTTTTT.

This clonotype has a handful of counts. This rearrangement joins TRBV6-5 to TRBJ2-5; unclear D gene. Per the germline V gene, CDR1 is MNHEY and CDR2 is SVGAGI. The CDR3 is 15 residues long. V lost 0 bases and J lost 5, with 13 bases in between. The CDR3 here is CASSYSKGSRETQYF. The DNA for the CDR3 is TGTGCCAGCAGTTACTCGAAGGGTTCTCGGGAGACCCAGTACTTC.

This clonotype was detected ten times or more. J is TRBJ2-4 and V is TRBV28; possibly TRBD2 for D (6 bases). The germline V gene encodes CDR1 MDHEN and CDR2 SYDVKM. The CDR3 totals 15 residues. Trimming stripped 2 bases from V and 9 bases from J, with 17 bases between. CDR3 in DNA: TGTGCCAGCAGTTTAAGCTGGCGGCGGGAAACCATTCAGTACTTC. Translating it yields CASSLSWRRETIQYF.

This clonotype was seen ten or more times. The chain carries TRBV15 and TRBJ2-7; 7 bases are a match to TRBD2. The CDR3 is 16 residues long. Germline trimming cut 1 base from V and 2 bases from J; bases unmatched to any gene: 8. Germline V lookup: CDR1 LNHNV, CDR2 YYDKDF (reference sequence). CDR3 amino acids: CATSRVVTGGPYEQYF. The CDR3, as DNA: TGTGCCACCAGCAGAGTAGTTACGGGAGGTCCCTACGAGCAGTACTTC.

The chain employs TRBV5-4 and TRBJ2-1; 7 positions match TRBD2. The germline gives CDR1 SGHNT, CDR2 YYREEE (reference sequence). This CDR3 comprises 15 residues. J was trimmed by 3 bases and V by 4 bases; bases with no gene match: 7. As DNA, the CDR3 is TGTGCCAGCAGCAGAGCTAGCGGAAGCTACAATGAGCAGTTCTTC. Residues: CASSRASGSYNEQFF. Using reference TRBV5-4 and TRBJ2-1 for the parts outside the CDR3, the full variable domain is ETGVTQSPTHLIKTRGQQVTLRCSSQSGHNTVSWYQQALGQGPQFIFQYYREEENGRGNFPPRFSGLQFPNYSSELNVNALELDDSALYLCASSRASGSYNEQFFGPGTRLTVL.

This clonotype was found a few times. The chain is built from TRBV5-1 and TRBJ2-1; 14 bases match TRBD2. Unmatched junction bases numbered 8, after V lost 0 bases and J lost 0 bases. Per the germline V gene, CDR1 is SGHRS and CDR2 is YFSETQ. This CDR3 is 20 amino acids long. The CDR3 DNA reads TGCGCCAGCAGCTTGGTCGGACTAGCGGGAGGCTCTAGCTCCTACAATGAGCAGTTCTTC. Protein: CASSLVGLAGGSSSYNEQFF.

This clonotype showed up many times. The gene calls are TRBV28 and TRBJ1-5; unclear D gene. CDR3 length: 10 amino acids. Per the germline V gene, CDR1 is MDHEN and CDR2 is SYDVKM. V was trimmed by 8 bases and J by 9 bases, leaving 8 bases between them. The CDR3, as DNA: TGTGCCAGCGGCCGGGGGCCCCAGCATTTT. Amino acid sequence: CASGRGPQHF.

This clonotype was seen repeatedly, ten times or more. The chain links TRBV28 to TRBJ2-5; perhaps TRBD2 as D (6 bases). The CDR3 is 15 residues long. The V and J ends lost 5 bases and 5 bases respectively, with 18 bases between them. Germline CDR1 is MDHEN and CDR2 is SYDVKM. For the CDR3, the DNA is TGTGCCAGCAGTGTCGGGAGTCCCGTATCCGAGACCCAGTACTTC. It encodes CASSVGSPVSETQYF.

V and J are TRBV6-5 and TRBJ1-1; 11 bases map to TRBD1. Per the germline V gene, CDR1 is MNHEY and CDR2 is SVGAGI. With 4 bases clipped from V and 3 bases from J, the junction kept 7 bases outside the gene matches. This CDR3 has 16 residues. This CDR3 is CASSSTGQGADTEAFF. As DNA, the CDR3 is TGTGCCAGCAGTTCCACCGGACAGGGGGCAGACACTGAAGCTTTCTTT.

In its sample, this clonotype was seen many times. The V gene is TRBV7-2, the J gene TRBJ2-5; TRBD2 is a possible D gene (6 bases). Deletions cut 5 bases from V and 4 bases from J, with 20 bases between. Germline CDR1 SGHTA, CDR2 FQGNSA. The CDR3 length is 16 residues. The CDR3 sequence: CASSRGSGGPAETQYF. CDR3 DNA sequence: TGTGCCAGCAGCCGAGGGTCTGGAGGGCCTGCAGAGACCCAGTACTTC.

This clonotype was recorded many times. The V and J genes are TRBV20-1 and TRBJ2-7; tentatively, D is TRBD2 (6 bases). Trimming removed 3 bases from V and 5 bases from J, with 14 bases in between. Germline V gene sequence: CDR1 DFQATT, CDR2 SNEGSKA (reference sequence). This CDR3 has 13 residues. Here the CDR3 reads CSASSGSFDEQYF. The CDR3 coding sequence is TGCAGTGCTAGCTCCGGGAGCTTCGACGAGCAGTACTTC.

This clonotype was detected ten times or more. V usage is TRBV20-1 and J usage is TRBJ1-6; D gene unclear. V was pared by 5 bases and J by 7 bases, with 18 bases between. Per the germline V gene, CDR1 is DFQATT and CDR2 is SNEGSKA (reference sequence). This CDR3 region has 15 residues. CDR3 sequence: CSAPLGPGQNSPLHF. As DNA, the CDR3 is TGCAGTGCTCCCCTTGGGCCAGGTCAGAATTCACCCCTCCACTTT.

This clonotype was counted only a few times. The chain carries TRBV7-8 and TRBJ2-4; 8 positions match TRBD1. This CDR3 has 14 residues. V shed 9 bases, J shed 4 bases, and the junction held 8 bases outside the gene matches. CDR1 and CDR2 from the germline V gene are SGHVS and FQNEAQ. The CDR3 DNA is TGTGCCAGTAGCGCAGGGGGCCCAAAAAACATTCAGTACTTC. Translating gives CASSAGGPKNIQYF.